This T cell receptor beta chain derives from a study of T cells after yellow fever vaccination (dated by TCRdb to about 2019). Context from the whole study: Libraries from fractions with low cell numbers were prepared with the SMART-Seq v4 Ultra Low Input RNA kit. Blood was drawn at multiple timepoints before and after primary and secondary immunization, with bulk PBMC replicates and cell subsets isolated. Two healthy male donors, one aged 18 to 29 and one aged 30 to 40 years, made up the cohort. To follow T-cell clones before and after primary and booster YFV17D yellow fever vaccination, bulk TCR alpha and beta repertoires were sequenced over time. The study at large found these results: Computational filtering was needed because FACS-sorted repertoires could contain abundant contaminating clonotypes from the bulk population. After the booster, most of the clones that had expanded following primary vaccination were detected again (approximately 95% of CD4 and roughly 88% of CD8), which suggests that memory was broadly maintained. Because the study included only a couple of donors, the extent to which the findings can be generalized is limited. A small share of clonotypes was detected in both CD4 and CD8 compartments, with the overlap likely arising from convergent recombination. Compared with the primary T-cell response, the secondary T-cell response was faster but weaker, reaching its peak on day 5 rather than on day 15.

This clonotype was recorded a few times. Its recognized antigen is unknown. No much larger clone is present one base from it, and per-base qualities are unavailable. In the paper's terms, the treatment or condition label means: live attenuated yellow fever vaccine strain. A standard Ficoll-Paque protocol was used to isolate PBMCs from peripheral blood. Dynabeads CD4 and CD8 positive selection kits were used to isolate the CD4 and CD8 T-cell fractions. TriZol was used to extract RNA from bulk PBMCs, CD4 and CD8 fractions, and dextramer-positive and dextramer-negative fractions. TCR cDNA was made using 5'RACE template switching, a step that added a universal primer site and unique molecular identifiers. Priming for cDNA synthesis came from both the TCR alpha and TCR beta constant segments. Libraries were amplified in two PCR steps, with sample barcodes and sequencing adapters added in the second step. Sequencing of the libraries was done on either Illumina HiSeq 2500 (2x100 bp) or NovaSeq (2x150 bp). The source study handled its data this way. Reads were demultiplexed and collapsed into UMI consensus sequences with MIGEC, and V(D)J alignment was performed with MiXCR. Vaccine-responding clonotypes were defined with edgeR using replicate PBMC samples, requiring FDR below 0.01 and a log2 fold change above 5 up to day 15. CD4 or CD8 identity was assigned to each bulk clonotype according to whether the clonotype was present at higher abundance in the sequenced CD4 repertoire or the sequenced CD8 repertoire. Through fastp at Q25 and MiXCR, TCRdb rebuilt clones from the public reads, retaining in-frame beta chains. Each CDR3 protein gets just one entry, which takes the most common genes and DNA from the rows behind it. The V and J calls, along with clone size, are taken from TCRdb and not from the paper's own processing. The sample contains about 210,000 distinct CDR3 sequences, 5.5% to 8.5% of them found a single time. The ten largest clonotypes hold roughly 1% of the sample.

CDR1 and CDR2, looked up from the germline V gene, are LGHNA and YNFKEQ. The CDR3 covers 13 residues, taking in both the cysteine and the phenylalanine. CDR3 DNA is the only sequence kept; it has 39 bases, read in frame from the first base. V was cut back by 1 base and J by 8 bases, leaving a gap of 11 bases between them. This sample comprised CD4+ T cells sorted from PBMCs, obtained on the day of the yellow fever booster vaccination. The receptor was derived from a man aged 25 to 40 who received the YFV17D yellow fever vaccine. The chain joins TRBV4-2 to TRBJ1-2, with the D segment identity uncertain. CDR3 loop: CASSQVDGRGYTF. The DNA reads as follows: TGTGCCAGCAGCCAAGTAGATGGGAGGGGCTACACCTTC.